This is a list of T cell receptor beta chains from one sample in a study of control samples from healthy donors and cancer patients. Clones were read by immunoSEQ multiplex PCR, and TCRdb kept only the in-frame ones, dropping some. The sample lists 85,000 to 110,000 clones, approximately 90% occurring once. The sequenced material came from PBMCs. These receptors originate from a man aged 55 to 70 with lung cancer. The CDR3 runs from the conserved cysteine through the conserved F or W. A D gene is named only where the DNA matches it firmly. Rows may omit the clone size; those that give it use once, few, many or a size class.

V: TRBV7-6
J: TRBJ1-3
D: NA
size: NA
DNA: TGTGCCAGCAGCGGGGGTAGGGCCTCTGGAAACACCATATATTTT
CDR3: CASSGGRASGNTIYF

V: TRBV25-1
J: TRBJ1-1
D: NA
size: once
DNA: TGTGCCGCCCAGGGGATTGAAGCTTTCTTT
CDR3: CAAQGIEAFF

V: TRBV12-5
J: TRBJ1-5
D: NA
size: once
DNA: TGTGCTAGTGGTTTGTCTGCGGGGTATAGCAATCAGCCCCAGCATTTT
CDR3: CASGLSAGYSNQPQHF

V: TRBV5-6
J: TRBJ1-3
D: NA
size: once
DNA: TGTGCCAGCAGCTTGCTATCCCTTGAATCCGGAAACACCATATATTTT
CDR3: CASSLLSLESGNTIYF

V: TRBV27
J: TRBJ2-1
D: NA
size: NA
DNA: TGTGCCAGCAGTTACCCGGATTCAGCGTTATCCTACAATGAGCAGTTCTTC
CDR3: CASSYPDSALSYNEQFF

V: TRBV5-1
J: TRBJ2-7
D: NA
size: NA
DNA: TGCGCCAGCAGTGTAGGACCTTTCGCCTACGAGCAGTACTTC
CDR3: CASSVGPFAYEQYF

V: TRBV18
J: TRBJ1-1
D: NA
size: NA
DNA: TGTGCCAGCTCACCTGCTCGGATCAGGGAGCGGATGAACACTGAAGCTTTCTTT
CDR3: CASSPARIRERMNTEAFF

V: TRBV30
J: TRBJ1-6
D: NA
size: NA
DNA: TGTGCCTGGAGTACGGGAGTGGGCCTATCCCCCCACTTT
CDR3: CAWSTGVGLSPHF

V: TRBV5-5
J: TRBJ1-5
D: TRBD1
size: NA
DNA: TGTGCCAGCGGGACGAACAGGGGACACAGACCTGGGAACAATCAGCCCCAGCATTTT
CDR3: CASGTNRGHRPGNNQPQHF

V: TRBV2
J: TRBJ1-5
D: NA
size: NA
DNA: TGTGCCAGCAGCGACAGGACAGTTCAGCCCCAGCATTTT
CDR3: CASSDRTVQPQHF